The sequence of this T cell receptor (beta chain) was determined in a study of blood T cell repertoires in COVID-19. Produced via immunoSEQ multiplex PCR; TCRdb's table is partial and in-frame only. The sample lists some 200,000 clones, roughly 79% seen once, with roughly 11% in the top ten. The sequence was obtained from a middle-aged woman with COVID-19, enrolled during active disease. The sample consisted of peripheral blood.

DNA for the CDR3: TGCAGCGTCCTCGGGACAGGGGACTATGGCTACACCTTC. Translation: CSVLGTGDYGYTF. V gene TRBV29-1 combines with J gene TRBJ1-2; 10 nucleotides align to TRBD1. Losses at the gene ends were 6 bases for V and 3 bases for J; bases not matched to a gene: 4. Germline CDR1 SQVTM, CDR2 ANQGSEA. The CDR3 length is 13 residues.